This entry lists 28 T cell receptor beta chains sequenced from one sample in a study of CXCR3-negative and CXCR3-positive naive CD8 T cells. Libraries of TRB cDNA were made by 5' RACE and carried UMIs. TCRdb reworked the 5' RACE reads into one entry per CDR3 protein, no DNA. The sample totals 150,000 or so distinct CDR3 sequences. What was sequenced was naive CXCR3- CD8+ T cells from blood. Noted subset: CD45RO-CCR7+CD27+CD95- naive CD8+ T cells lacking CXCR3 (TNR3-). Every receptor here comes from a human donor in good health. Some clones in this sample may be carry-over from other donors' samples.

The chain recombines TRBV12-3 or TRBV12-4 with TRBJ2-5. This CDR3 region has 11 residues. CDR3 in amino acids: CASSPAEAQYF.

The gene calls are TRBV7-9 and TRBJ2-1. This CDR3 region has 11 residues. Germline CDR1 is SEHNR and CDR2 is FQNEAQ (reference sequence). The CDR3 reads CTSTRGNEQFF.

The chain employs TRBV29-1 and TRBJ2-1; with no DNA, the TCRdb D assignment of TRBD2 cannot be verified. This CDR3 contains 17 residues. Germline-derived CDR1 and CDR2 are SQVTM and ANQGSEA. CDR3 protein: CSVEGGREGSSYNEQFF.

The chain joins TRBV12-3 or TRBV12-4 to TRBJ2-7; TCRdb picks TRBD1, but there is no DNA to check that call. This CDR3 contains 16 residues. The CDR3 here is CASSFGAGSYSYEQYF.

This chain links TRBV7-3 with TRBJ1-1. Germline V gene lookup returns CDR1 SGHTA and CDR2 FQGTGA. This CDR3 is built from 13 residues. The CDR3 loop reads CASSSVGFTEAFF.

This rearrangement joins TRBV12-3 or TRBV12-4 to TRBJ1-1; lacking DNA, the TRBD1 call made by TCRdb goes unchecked. The CDR3 spans 15 residues. The CDR3 here is CASSRDRTGGTEAFF.

The chain is built from TRBV7-3 and TRBJ2-3; TCRdb indicates TRBD2, and absent DNA this call remains unverified. Germline V gene lookup returns CDR1 SGHTA and CDR2 FQGTGA. CDR3 length: 16 residues. The CDR3 sequence: CASSPLDSGGTDTQYF.

This chain uses TRBV7-8 with TRBJ2-7; lacking DNA, the TRBD2 call made by TCRdb goes unchecked. CDR3 length: 14 residues. Germline-derived CDR1 and CDR2 are SGHVS and FQNEAQ. The CDR3 here is CASSLVLAAYEQYF.

V gene TRBV7-9 combines with J gene TRBJ1-5. Germline assignment: CDR1 SEHNR and CDR2 FQNEAQ (reference sequence). This CDR3 contains 15 residues. The CDR3 here is CASSQAGGLNQPQHF.

The rearrangement uses TRBV25-1 and TRBJ2-3. There are 15 residues in the CDR3. From germline, CDR1 is MGHDK and CDR2 SYGVNS. CDR3 sequence reads: CATNLQGAGTDTQYF. The whole variable domain, remainder taken from reference TRBV25-1 and TRBJ2-3, is EADIYQTPRYLVIGTGKKITLECSQTMGHDKMYWYQQDPGMELHLIHYSYGVNSTEKGDLSSESTVSRIRTEHFPLTLESARPSHTSQYLCATNLQGAGTDTQYFGPGTRLTVL.

The V gene is TRBV6-5, the J gene TRBJ2-3; checking the TCRdb D call of TRBD1 is not possible without DNA. The CDR3 is 20 residues long. CDR1 is MNHEY and CDR2 is SVGAGI in the germline V gene. CDR3 sequence reads: CASSYLPGFGQGVFSDTQYF.

This chain links TRBV12-3 or TRBV12-4 with TRBJ2-1; TCRdb reports TRBD1, a call that lacks DNA to check it against. The CDR3 spans 13 residues. The CDR3 region is CASTPDTYNEQFF.

The chain employs TRBV6-4 and TRBJ2-1; TCRdb's assignment of TRBD2 cannot be checked, as there is no DNA. This CDR3 has 15 residues. The germline V gene encodes CDR1 MRHNA and CDR2 SNTAGT. This CDR3 reads CASSRTSGSYNEQFF.

The genes are TRBV5-5 and TRBJ2-3; TCRdb gives TRBD2 as the D gene, but with no DNA this cannot be confirmed. CDR3 size: 15 residues. CDR1 and CDR2 from the germline V gene are SGHKS and YYEKEE (reference sequence). CDR3 loop: CASSSGLAGTDTQYF.

The chain carries TRBV6-5 and TRBJ1-2. The germline CDR1 and CDR2 sequences are MNHEY and SVGAGI. The CDR3 extends over 14 amino acids. CDR3 loop: CASSRPDYKDGYTF.

The genes are TRBV7-3 and TRBJ2-1; TCRdb calls TRBD2, which cannot be checked without DNA. The CDR3 is 16 amino acids. Per germline, CDR1 SGHTA and CDR2 FQGTGA. CDR3 protein: CASSLSGVSSYNEQFF.

The chain recombines TRBV20-1 with TRBJ2-7. The CDR3 extends over 14 amino acids. Germline V gene lookup returns CDR1 DFQATT and CDR2 SNEGSKA (reference sequence). CDR3 protein: CSASSEITLYEQYF.

The chain joins TRBV29-1 to TRBJ2-3; TCRdb calls TRBD1, which cannot be checked without DNA. The CDR3 consists of 15 residues. Germline V gene sequence: CDR1 SQVTM, CDR2 ANQGSEA. The chain's CDR3 is CSVQGDRGRTDTQYF.

The CDR3 loop reads CASSLVVEGYTEAFF. V and J are TRBV11-2 and TRBJ1-1; TCRdb names TRBD1, which stays unverified in the absence of DNA. The CDR3 is 15 amino acids. Germline V gives CDR1 SGHAT, CDR2 FQNNGV.

The chain carries TRBV19 and TRBJ1-1; checking the TCRdb D call of TRBD1 is not possible without DNA. The germline CDR1 and CDR2 sequences are LNHDA and SQIVND (reference sequence). This CDR3 is 14 amino acids long. The CDR3 protein is CASSSFAGGTEAFF.

The genes are TRBV12-3 or TRBV12-4 and TRBJ2-2; TCRdb gives TRBD1 as the D gene, but with no DNA this cannot be confirmed. This CDR3 region has 14 residues. This chain's CDR3 is CASRQGGTTGELFF.

The V and J genes are TRBV29-1 and TRBJ2-1. This CDR3 contains 11 residues. Germline loops: CDR1 SQVTM, CDR2 ANQGSEA. The chain's CDR3 is CSVVFVDEQFF.

The chain employs TRBV7-9 and TRBJ2-7; TCRdb outputs TRBD1, but without DNA this stays unchecked. CDR1 SEHNR and CDR2 FQNEAQ come from the germline V gene (reference sequence). The CDR3 totals 12 residues. The CDR3 here is CASSTSPGKQYF.

This sequence joins TRBV6-5 and TRBJ2-7; TCRdb calls TRBD1, which cannot be checked without DNA. Per the germline V gene, CDR1 is MNHEY and CDR2 is SVGAGI. CDR3 length: 12 residues. Here the CDR3 reads CASSYPGDEQYF.

The V gene is TRBV29-1, the J gene TRBJ2-7. From germline, CDR1 is SQVTM and CDR2 ANQGSEA. The CDR3 runs 11 residues. CDR3 sequence reads: CSVPWGYEQYF.

The chain has TRBV12-3 or TRBV12-4 and TRBJ2-3. The CDR3 has 11 amino acids. CDR3 region: CASWWTDTQYF.

The rearrangement links TRBV5-1 to TRBJ1-1. The CDR3 is 14 amino acids. The germline CDR1 and CDR2 sequences are SGHRS and YFSETQ. CDR3: CASSLRYMNTEAFF. The full variable domain, with the rest looked up from reference TRBV5-1 and TRBJ1-1, is KAGVTQTPRYLIKTRGQQVTLSCSPISGHRSVSWYQQTPGQGLQFLFEYFSETQRNKGNFPGRFSGRQFSNSRSEMNVSTLELGDSALYLCASSLRYMNTEAFFGQGTRLTVV.

This chain uses TRBV6-1 with TRBJ2-7. Germline loops: CDR1 MNHNS, CDR2 SASEGT. The length of the CDR3 is 16 residues. This CDR3 is CASSEAPAGGSYEQYF.